The next 26 T cell receptor beta chains were all read from a single sample in a study of T cell changes during pregnancy in multiple sclerosis. Method: immunoSEQ multiplex PCR; TCRdb's copy keeps in-frame clones and lacks some. Among about 34,000 clones, about 87% were seen once, and the ten largest hold roughly 4%. The sequencing here drew on CD8+ T cells from peripheral blood mononuclear cells, taken in the third trimester of pregnancy. The source is a female donor with multiple sclerosis, enrolled in a pregnancy study.

J is TRBJ2-1 and V is TRBV6-1, with 9 bases identical to TRBD2. This CDR3 spans 14 amino acids. Germline values: CDR1 MNHNS, CDR2 SASEGT. V lost 5 bases, J lost 8 bases, and 7 bases stayed unmatched. The CDR3 sequence is CASSFLAGSDEQFF. The CDR3 DNA follows: TGTGCCAGCAGTTTTCTAGCGGGGTCGGATGAGCAGTTCTTC.

The gene calls are TRBV6-1 and TRBJ2-1, with D uncertain. CDR1 is MNHNS and CDR2 is SASEGT in the germline V gene. Between the trimmed V and J ends, which lost 1 base and 5 bases, there was a span of 12 bases. The CDR3 is 15 residues long. The CDR3 loop reads CASSEEAGGNNEQFF. CDR3 coding DNA: TGTGCCAGCAGTGAAGAAGCAGGTGGCAACAATGAGCAGTTCTTC.

V usage is TRBV4-1 and J usage is TRBJ1-2, with unresolved D. Trimming left V 0 bases short and J 4 bases short, with 6 bases between. The CDR3 spans 13 residues. The germline gives CDR1 MGHRA, CDR2 YSYEKL. The DNA of the CDR3 is TGCGCCAGCAGCCAAGAGAGAAGCTATGGCTACACCTTC. This codes for CASSQERSYGYTF.

The chain joins TRBV25-1 to TRBJ1-2; no clear D. The CDR3 extends over 13 amino acids. V lost 4 bases to trimming and J lost 8 bases, with 14 bases between them. Per the germline V gene, CDR1 is MGHDK and CDR2 is SYGVNS. The chain's CDR3 is CASSGASSGGYTF. The CDR3 nucleotides read TGTGCCAGCAGTGGGGCCTCCTCGGGGGGCTACACCTTC.

The chain employs TRBV5-6 and TRBJ1-2; D unclear. Per germline, CDR1 SGHDT and CDR2 YYEEEE. V was trimmed by 0 bases and J by 4 bases, leaving 10 bases between them. The CDR3 loop spans 14 amino acids. CDR3 loop: CASSLASEGYGYTF. The CDR3 region has the DNA TGTGCCAGCAGCTTGGCCTCGGAGGGCTATGGCTACACCTTC.

The genes are TRBV10-3 and TRBJ2-5; D is perhaps TRBD1 (5 bases). The CDR3 is 14 residues long. Germline values: CDR1 ENHRY, CDR2 SYGVKD. With 3 bases removed from V and 4 bases from J, the gap between germline ends came to 12 bases. CDR3 bases: TGTGCCATCAGTGACCCCCGCCAGGGAGAGACCCAGTACTTC. Translating it yields CAISDPRQGETQYF.

This chain links TRBV19 with TRBJ2-4, with 9 bases fitting TRBD1. V was pared by 5 bases and J by 8 bases, with 10 bases of the junction left unmatched. CDR3 length: 15 residues. Germline loops: CDR1 LNHDA, CDR2 SQIVND (reference sequence). CDR3 DNA: TGTGCCAGTAGTTCGGGACAGGGAGATGTAGACATTCAGTACTTC. It is translated as CASSSGQGDVDIQYF.

V is TRBV5-5 and J is TRBJ1-5; 7 nucleotides line up with TRBD1. Germline V gives CDR1 SGHKS, CDR2 YYEKEE (reference sequence). With V trimmed by 1 base and J by 4 bases, 5 bases remained unmatched. The CDR3 loop spans 15 amino acids. CDR3 sequence reads: CASSLWAGGNQPQHF. CDR3 DNA sequence: TGTGCCAGCAGCTTGTGGGCAGGGGGTAATCAGCCCCAGCATTTT.

V usage is TRBV10-3 and J usage is TRBJ1-2; D unclear. This CDR3 is 15 amino acids long. Trimming removed 4 bases from V and 4 bases from J, with 16 bases in between. Germline V lookup: CDR1 ENHRY, CDR2 SYGVKD. CDR3 protein: CAISVTFGRVYGYTF. CDR3 bases: TGTGCCATCAGTGTTACCTTCGGGAGGGTCTATGGCTACACCTTC.

With regard to this clone: The junction does not match germline at one end; this may be a read error. J is TRBJ2-7 and V is TRBV5-5, with D tentatively TRBD1 (5 bases). The CDR3 runs to 14 residues. The germline CDR1 and CDR2 sequences are SGHKS and YYEKEE (reference sequence). DNA for the CDR3: TGTGCCAGCAGCTTGGGCATAGGGGCCGGGTTTAGCAGTTTC. It yields the protein CASSLGIGAGFSSF.

The J gene is TRBJ1-4, the V gene TRBV7-2; D remains ambiguous. Germline V gene sequence: CDR1 SGHTA, CDR2 FQGNSA. The CDR3 spans 15 residues. V shed 7 bases and J shed 7 bases, with 19 bases lying between them. The CDR3 is CASNPAGGKGEKLFF. The CDR3 nucleotides are TGTGCCAGCAACCCCGCGGGAGGGAAGGGTGAAAAACTGTTTTTT.

This clone was recorded once. The chain has TRBV19 and TRBJ1-6; weak D call: TRBD1 (6 bases). The germline V gene has CDR1 LNHDA and CDR2 SQIVND (reference sequence). V was cut by 9 bases and J by 3 bases, with 21 bases left in between. CDR3 size: 17 residues. CDR3 nucleotides: TGTGCCAGCTCGGCCTGGACAGAAATAATCTATAATTCACCCCTCCACTTT. Encoded protein: CASSAWTEIIYNSPLHF.

The chain couples TRBV7-6 to TRBJ2-1, with D maybe TRBD2 (6 bases). Germline V gives CDR1 SGHVS, CDR2 FNYEAQ. CDR3 length: 15 residues. V gave up 5 bases and J gave up 1 base, with 12 bases separating them. CDR3 in DNA: TGTGCCAGCAGCCCAGGCGGGGTTTCCTACAATGAGCAGTTCTTC. As protein: CASSPGGVSYNEQFF.

The chain links TRBV4-3 to TRBJ1-4; possible D gene TRBD1, 5 bases. This CDR3 is built from 16 residues. CDR1 and CDR2 from the germline V gene are LGHNA and YSLEER. Trimming cost V 4 bases and J 6 bases, with 18 bases left between them. The CDR3 spells CASSPRWGGSDEKLFF. CDR3 nucleotide sequence: TGCGCCAGCAGCCCCCGCTGGGGGGGGTCGGATGAAAAACTGTTTTTT.

J is TRBJ1-2 and V is TRBV6-1, with 10 bases aligning to TRBD1. The CDR3 covers 16 residues. Trimming at V came to 3 bases and at J to 7 bases, leaving 11 bases not matched to a gene. Looked up from germline, CDR1 is MNHNS and CDR2 is SASEGT. The CDR3 protein is CASSETSGTGALGYTF. The CDR3 nucleotides are TGTGCCAGCAGTGAGACTTCCGGGACAGGGGCACTTGGCTACACCTTC.

The chain joins TRBV7-9 to TRBJ2-3, with D possibly being TRBD2 (5 bases). Trimming took 1 base from V and 13 from J, leaving 12 bases between them. Germline CDR1 SEHNR, CDR2 FQNEAQ (reference sequence). There are 12 residues in the CDR3. CDR3 DNA sequence: TGTGCCAGCAGCTTAGGGGGATCCGGGGAGTATTTT. This sequence encodes CASSLGGSGEYF.

The genes are TRBV9 and TRBJ1-6, with a possible D match to TRBD1 (5 bases). This CDR3 comprises 14 residues. From germline, CDR1 is SGDLS and CDR2 YYNGEE. V was cut by 2 bases and J by 6 bases, with 9 bases left in between. The CDR3 nucleotides are TGTGCCAGCAGCGTGGAAGGGGTTAATTCACCCCTCCACTTT. Its translation is CASSVEGVNSPLHF.

The gene calls are TRBV7-9 and TRBJ2-7; TRBD1 matches 9 bases. V shed 4 bases and J 5 bases; nucleotides not matched to a gene: 9. The CDR3 length is 15 residues. Per the germline V gene, CDR1 is SEHNR and CDR2 is FQNEAQ (reference sequence). CDR3 protein: CASSSDRDRVHEQYF. In nucleotides, the CDR3 is TGTGCCAGCAGCTCTGACCGGGACAGGGTCCACGAGCAGTACTTC.

The chain uses TRBV9 and TRBJ2-5; 9 bases are a match to TRBD1. Germline V lookup: CDR1 SGDLS, CDR2 YYNGEE. V lost 3 bases to trimming and J lost 4 bases; unmatched junction nucleotides: 4. CDR3 length: 14 residues. CDR3 loop: CASSETGGAETQYF. The CDR3 DNA follows: TGTGCCAGCAGCGAAACAGGGGGCGCAGAGACCCAGTACTTC. Full variable domain (rest looked up from reference TRBV9 and TRBJ2-5): DSGVTQTPKHLITATGQRVTLRCSPRSGDLSVYWYQQSLDQGLQFLIQYYNGEERAKGNILERFSAQQFPDLHSELNLSSLELGDSALYFCASSETGGAETQYFGPGTRLLVL.

V is TRBV6-5 and J is TRBJ2-7; 7 nucleotides align to TRBD2. Germline assignment: CDR1 MNHEY and CDR2 SVGAGI. This CDR3 spans 15 amino acids. Trimming took 3 bases from V and 2 from J; bases not matched to a gene: 7. The CDR3 protein is CASSYELADTYEQYF. The DNA for the CDR3 is TGTGCCAGCAGTTATGAGCTAGCGGACACCTACGAGCAGTACTTC.

This chain uses TRBV7-9 with TRBJ2-3; unclear D gene. The CDR3 is 13 residues long. Trimming removed 8 bases at V and 3 bases at J, with 12 bases between. Germline loops: CDR1 SEHNR, CDR2 FQNEAQ (reference sequence). CDR3 protein: CASASTGTDTQYF. CDR3 sequence (DNA): TGTGCCAGCGCCTCGACCGGGACAGATACGCAGTATTTT.

The genes are TRBV4-1 and TRBJ1-1; D is unresolved. Trimming cost V 3 bases and J 5 bases, with 7 bases left between them. The CDR3 runs to 12 residues. Per germline, CDR1 MGHRA and CDR2 YSYEKL. CDR3 DNA: TGCGCCAGCAGCCACCGAGGGACTGAAGCTTTCTTT. Protein: CASSHRGTEAFF.

The chain couples TRBV6-1 to TRBJ2-7, with D possibly TRBD2 on 6 matching bases. The germline V and J ends were trimmed by 3 bases and 3 bases, with 9 bases remaining between them. The CDR3 sequence is 13 residues long. CDR1 and CDR2 from the germline V gene are MNHNS and SASEGT. In nucleotides, the CDR3 is TGTGCCAGCAGTGACGGGAGACACTACGAGCAGTACTTC. Its protein is CASSDGRHYEQYF.

V and J are TRBV2 and TRBJ2-2; D unresolved. V gave up 7 bases and J gave up 2 bases, with 11 bases separating them. Per germline, CDR1 SNHLY and CDR2 FYNNEI. This CDR3 contains 14 residues. The CDR3 DNA reads TGTGCCAGCACCCTAGGTGAAAACACCGGGGAGCTGTTTTTT. This encodes CASTLGENTGELFF.

The chain recombines TRBV9 with TRBJ2-2; 8 bases align to TRBD2. J was trimmed by 0 bases and V by 4 bases; bases with no gene match: 8. CDR1 and CDR2 (germline): SGDLS, YYNGEE. CDR3 length: 17 amino acids. The CDR3 sequence is CASSFPSGGPNTGELFF. The CDR3 coding sequence is TGTGCCAGCAGCTTCCCCAGCGGGGGACCGAACACCGGGGAGCTGTTTTTT.

The DNA of the CDR3 is TGTGCCAGCAGCTTAGGAGTAGGTGAGACCCAGTACTTC. Its translation is CASSLGVGETQYF. The J gene is TRBJ2-5, the V gene TRBV7-3; unclear D gene. Germline values: CDR1 SGHTA, CDR2 FQGTGA. This CDR3 spans 13 amino acids. Deletions cut 2 bases from V and 5 bases from J, with 9 bases between.